Sequencing of this T cell receptor (beta chain) was carried out in a study of T cell repertoires in cytomegalovirus infection. About the study: Peptides in the study included HLA-C-restricted and HLA-B-restricted CMV epitopes. Indicated by public TCR beta signatures were CMV infection and matching HLA type. Study-level results: HLA-C-restricted CMV clonotypes gave the most frequent clonotype in two of eight donors.

Using its own MiXCR run on the reads, TCRdb lists one record per CDR3 protein. Among 900,000 to 950,000 distinct CDR3 sequences listed, approximately 33% were seen once. The table lists this clonotype with many counts. Its matching antigen is unknown. Germline loops: CDR1 SGHVS, CDR2 FQNEAQ. The CDR3 is made up of 14 amino acids. V lost 5 bases and J 5 bases, leaving 13 bases between the germline ends. This sequence was found in a human donor in good health (CMV status not recorded). Some clones in this sample may be carry-over from other donors' samples. The sequenced sample was cultured CD8+ T cells from PBMCs, obtained from culture after CMV antigen stimulation. The rearrangement joins TRBV7-8 to TRBJ2-1, with D possibly being TRBD1 (6 bases). The CDR3 loop is CASSPQGSHNEQFF. The DNA for the CDR3 is TGTGCCAGCAGCCCACAGGGTTCCCACAATGAGCAGTTCTTC.